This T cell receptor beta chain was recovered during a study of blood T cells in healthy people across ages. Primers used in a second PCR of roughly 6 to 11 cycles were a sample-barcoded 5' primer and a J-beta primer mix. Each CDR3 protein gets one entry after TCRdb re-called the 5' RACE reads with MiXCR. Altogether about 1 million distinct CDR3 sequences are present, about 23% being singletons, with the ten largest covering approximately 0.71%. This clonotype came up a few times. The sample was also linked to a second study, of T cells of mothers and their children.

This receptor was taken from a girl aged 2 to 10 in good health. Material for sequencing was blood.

The CDR3 bases are TGTGCCAGCAGCGATAGTTTTGGCAATTCGCCACACAATGAGCAGTTCTTC. Protein: CASSDSFGNSPHNEQFF. The rearrangement links TRBV11-2 to TRBJ2-1; D is undetermined. Germline V lookup: CDR1 SGHAT, CDR2 FQNNGV. CDR3 length: 17 residues. The V end lost 5 bases, the J end lost 5 bases, and 22 bases lay between the germline ends.